This T cell receptor beta chain was captured by sequencing in a study of identical twins. Study findings and constraints: Cross-sectional statistical analysis was relied on for the conclusions, without the same donors being followed. Zero-insertion results could be subject to partial confounding by invariant MAIT and iNKT cells.

cDNA carried unique molecular identifiers, and a universal primer site was added by template switching. TCRdb recomputed calls from the 5' RACE reads with MiXCR, one row per CDR3 protein. The sample consists of some 1,600,000 distinct CDR3 sequences, less than 40% of them appearing once. On this clonotype itself: Its target is not known.

This receptor was identified in a newborn girl in good health. Material: cord blood.

CDR3: CASSKQYRDATYNEQFF. The CDR3 DNA sequence: TGTGCCAGTAGTAAACAATACCGGGACGCAACCTACAATGAGCAGTTCTTC. The rearrangement uses TRBV19 and TRBJ2-1, with D perhaps matching TRBD1 or TRBD2 (5 bases each). The V and J ends lost 4 bases and 2 bases respectively, with 18 bases between them. This CDR3 is built from 17 residues. Germline CDR1 reads LNHDA; CDR2 reads SQIVND (reference sequence).